A single sample gave rise to the 30 T cell receptor beta chains below, sequenced in a study of shared clonotypes between healthy human individuals. Repertoires were generated with immunoSEQ multiplex PCR, while TCRdb's copy carries only in-frame clones and drops some. Among about 2.4 million clones listed, more than 80% were seen once. Sequenced: naive CD4+ T cells sorted from blood. Subset denoted: CD45RA+ positively selected. The origin of the receptors is a man in his late teens or twenties in good health.

The CDR3 loop is CASSYDGQATYNEQFF. CDR3 bases: TGTGCCAGCAGCTATGACGGACAGGCAACCTACAATGAGCAGTTCTTC. J is TRBJ2-1 and V is TRBV5-6; TRBD1 matches 7 bases. Germline loops: CDR1 SGHDT, CDR2 YYEEEE. V shed 3 bases, J shed 2 bases, and the junction held 8 bases outside the gene matches. This CDR3 is 16 amino acids long.

As concerns this clone: The sample contains more than one DNA sequence encoding this CDR3. V and J are TRBV6-5 and TRBJ2-5, with TRBD1 matching 7 bases. CDR3 size: 15 residues. Trimming removed 2 bases from V and 1 base from J; junction bases left unmatched: 4. Germline V gene sequence: CDR1 MNHEY, CDR2 SVGAGI. The CDR3 region is CASSYLGQAQETQYF. Here the CDR3 DNA reads TGTGCCAGCAGTTACCTAGGACAGGCCCAAGAGACCCAGTACTTC.

The chain links TRBV6-6 to TRBJ2-7; TRBD2 is a possible D gene (5 bases). The germline V gene has CDR1 MNHNY and CDR2 SVGAGI (reference sequence). This CDR3 region has 13 residues. V lost 5 bases and J 1 base, leaving 9 bases between the germline ends. The CDR3 is CASSTAGSYEQYF. The CDR3 DNA reads TGTGCCAGCAGTACCGCGGGTTCCTACGAGCAGTACTTC.

This sequence joins TRBV4-1 and TRBJ2-6; D uncertain. CDR1 and CDR2 from the germline V gene are MGHRA and YSYEKL. Trimming removed 1 base from V and 5 bases from J, with 15 bases in between. This CDR3 spans 17 amino acids. The DNA for the CDR3 is TGCGCCAGCAGCCAAGCACGCCACGACAATCGGGCCAACGTCCTGACTTTC. It is translated as CASSQARHDNRANVLTF.

This clone was observed once. The DNA of the CDR3 is TGTGCCAGCAGCTTAAGGGGTGAAGCTTTCTTT. The encoded protein is CASSLRGEAFF. The J gene is TRBJ1-1, the V gene TRBV5-4; D might be TRBD1 (5 bases). CDR1 is SGHNT, CDR2 YYREEE, per germline (reference sequence). The ends were cut back, 2 bases at V and 7 bases at J, with 6 bases in the middle. The CDR3 is 11 residues long.

In its sample, this clone was seen a few times. One end of the junction is discordant with germline, which a read error may explain. The V call is TRBV11-2, the J call TRBJ1-5, with D perhaps matching TRBD1 (5 bases). Germline CDR1 SGHAT, CDR2 FQNNGV. CDR3 length: 14 residues. The CDR3 region is CASSVDSGGSPQHF. CDR3 in DNA: TGTGCCAGCAGCGTAGACAGCGGGGGTTCGCCCCAGCATTTT. The variable domain in full, with the rest retrieved from reference TRBV11-2 and TRBJ1-5, is EAGVAQSPRYKIIEKRQSVAFWCNPISGHATLYWYQQILGQGPKLLIQFQNNGVVDDSQLPKDRFSAERLKGVDSTLKIQPAKLEDSAVYLCASSVDSGGSPQHFGDGTRLSIL.

J is TRBJ2-4 and V is TRBV7-9; D tentatively fits TRBD1 or TRBD2 (5 bases each). Trimming removed 2 bases from V and 3 bases from J, with 11 bases in between. The CDR3 has 15 amino acids. Germline V gene sequence: CDR1 SEHNR, CDR2 FQNEAQ (reference sequence). The CDR3 spells CASSLWGTGKNIQYF. The CDR3 coding sequence is TGTGCCAGCAGCTTATGGGGGACCGGCAAAAACATTCAGTACTTC.

This rearrangement joins TRBV5-1 to TRBJ2-3; 8 bases align to TRBD2. This CDR3 contains 14 residues. Trimming cost V 4 bases and J 1 base; bases outside gene matches: 2. CDR1 SGHRS and CDR2 YFSETQ come from the germline V gene. The CDR3 loop reads CASSVLAGTDTQYF. CDR3 DNA: TGCGCCAGCAGCGTACTAGCGGGCACAGATACGCAGTATTTT.

The rearrangement links TRBV6-5 to TRBJ2-7; D is unresolved. The CDR3 runs to 16 residues. The germline V gene has CDR1 MNHEY and CDR2 SVGAGI. The V end was cut by 0 bases, the J end by 3 bases, with 15 bases between. The CDR3 nucleotides are TGTGCCAGCAGTTACTCGAGTCTCCTCCCCCGCTACGAGCAGTACTTC. This sequence encodes CASSYSSLLPRYEQYF.

This clone was seen a single time. In DNA form, the CDR3 reads TGCGCCAGCAGCCAAGCGGGATTTCGACCAACTAATGAAAAACTGTTTTTT. This sequence encodes CASSQAGFRPTNEKLFF. This rearrangement joins TRBV4-1 to TRBJ1-4; D uncertain. The germline gives CDR1 MGHRA, CDR2 YSYEKL. Trimming left V 1 base short and J 0 bases short, with 12 bases between. The CDR3 has 17 amino acids.

The chain employs TRBV5-1 and TRBJ2-1; 10 bases agree with TRBD2. The germline V gene encodes CDR1 SGHRS and CDR2 YFSETQ. The junction had 9 bases not matched to a gene; V was cut back by 5 bases and J by 4 bases. The CDR3 runs to 16 residues. In nucleotides, the CDR3 is TGCGCCAGCAGACCTAGACTAGCGGGCCTTTACAATGAGCAGTTCTTC. Protein sequence: CASRPRLAGLYNEQFF.

CDR3 in amino acids: CAITGGGTEAFF. CDR3 coding DNA: TGTGCCATCACCGGGGGGGGCACTGAAGCTTTCTTT. The chain uses TRBV10-3 and TRBJ1-1; a possible D gene is TRBD1 (5 bases). Trimming removed 7 bases from V and 4 bases from J, with 10 bases in between. CDR1 is ENHRY, CDR2 SYGVKD, per germline. This CDR3 is built from 12 residues.

CDR3 bases: TGTGCCAGCAGTGGGGACAGGGCAGGTGGAAACACCATATATTTT. This translates into CASSGDRAGGNTIYF. This chain links TRBV2 with TRBJ1-3, with TRBD1 matching 9 bases. Germline V gene data show CDR1 as SNHLY and CDR2 as FYNNEI. The J segment lost 3 bases and the V segment lost 4 bases, leaving 4 bases of the junction unmatched. The length of the CDR3 is 15 residues.

The CDR3 spells CASSYSNRGNYNEQFF. CDR3 nucleotide sequence: TGTGCCAGCAGTTACTCCAACAGGGGAAACTACAATGAGCAGTTCTTC. This rearrangement joins TRBV6-5 to TRBJ2-1; 7 bases match TRBD1. The V segment lost 0 bases and the J segment 3 bases; nucleotides outside the gene matches: 5. Per germline, CDR1 MNHEY and CDR2 SVGAGI. The CDR3 is made up of 16 amino acids.

This clone was found once. This chain links TRBV18 with TRBJ2-3, with 10 bases matching TRBD2. J lost 2 bases, V lost 8 bases, and 7 bases had no gene match. The CDR3 sequence is 15 residues long. Germline CDR1 KGHSH, CDR2 LQKENI. DNA of the CDR3: TGTGCCAGCGCTATTCTAGCGGGGGACACAGATACGCAGTATTTT. Translating it yields CASAILAGDTDTQYF.

The chain has TRBV19 and TRBJ1-1, with a weak D call TRBD1 (5 bases). The CDR3 runs to 14 residues. V was shortened by 5 bases and J by 3 bases, with 13 bases between the two germline ends. The V gene's germline CDR1 is LNHDA and CDR2 SQIVND (reference sequence). The CDR3 sequence: CASSVQAGDTEAFF. In DNA form, the CDR3 reads TGTGCCAGTAGTGTACAGGCCGGAGACACTGAAGCTTTCTTT.

V is TRBV5-6 and J is TRBJ2-1; 9 bases map to TRBD1. The CDR3 extends over 16 amino acids. Per the germline V gene, CDR1 is SGHDT and CDR2 is YYEEEE. V lost 0 bases to trimming and J lost 3 bases; unmatched junction nucleotides: 4. The CDR3 coding sequence is TGTGCCAGCAGCTTGGTTGGGACAGGGAACTACAATGAGCAGTTCTTC. This gives the protein CASSLVGTGNYNEQFF.

This chain connects TRBV5-5 to TRBJ1-4, with a tentative D call TRBD1 (5 bases). Germline V gene sequence: CDR1 SGHKS, CDR2 YYEKEE (reference sequence). Between the trimmed V and J ends, which lost 0 bases and 7 bases, there was a span of 10 bases. There are 14 residues in the CDR3. This CDR3 reads CASSLGQLGEKLFF. DNA for the CDR3: TGTGCCAGCAGCTTGGGACAGTTAGGTGAAAAACTGTTTTTT.

The chain employs TRBV28 and TRBJ1-4; 8 bases align to TRBD1. J was trimmed by 6 bases and V by 6 bases; bases with no gene match: 9. Germline values: CDR1 MDHEN, CDR2 SYDVKM. The CDR3 extends over 15 amino acids. As DNA, the CDR3 is TGTGCCAGCAGAATAGGACAGGGAGGTTATGAAAAACTGTTTTTT. Encoded protein: CASRIGQGGYEKLFF.

In regard to this clone: Given a much more abundant clone one base away, this may be a read error. The same CDR3 can be traced to other DNA sequences in this sample. The rearrangement joins TRBV2 to TRBJ2-5, with D uncertain. Germline values: CDR1 SNHLY, CDR2 FYNNEI. The length of the CDR3 is 11 residues. V was clipped by 5 bases and J by 3 bases, with 4 bases between them. In DNA form, the CDR3 reads TGTGCCAGCAGTTTAGAAGAGACCCAGTACTTC. Its protein is CASSLEETQYF.

This clone was counted between two and nine times. The identical CDR3 is also encoded by other nucleotide sequences in the sample. The chain combines TRBV18 with TRBJ1-5; possible D gene TRBD1, 5 bases. Between the trimmed V and J ends, which lost 4 bases and 1 base, there was a span of 5 bases. Germline values: CDR1 KGHSH, CDR2 LQKENI. The CDR3 contains 13 residues. CDR3 nucleotide sequence: TGTGCCAGCTCACGGGACAGCAATCAGCCCCAGCATTTT. Amino acid sequence: CASSRDSNQPQHF.

The CDR3 nucleotides read TGTGCCACCCACGGGGCCCAACTTTATGGCTACACCTTC. It codes for CATHGAQLYGYTF. The rearrangement joins TRBV5-4 to TRBJ1-2; weak D call: TRBD1 (5 bases). V was shortened by 9 bases and J by 5 bases, with 17 bases between the two germline ends. This CDR3 has 13 amino acids. Germline V gene lookup returns CDR1 SGHNT and CDR2 YYREEE (reference sequence).

This chain links TRBV6-5 with TRBJ2-7, with 8 bases matching TRBD1. The J segment lost 2 bases and the V segment lost 6 bases, leaving 3 bases of the junction unmatched. This CDR3 is 13 amino acids long. Germline loops: CDR1 MNHEY, CDR2 SVGAGI. CDR3 residues: CASRSTGAYEQYF. In DNA, the CDR3 is TGTGCCAGCAGATCGACAGGGGCCTACGAGCAGTACTTC.

The chain joins TRBV6-1 to TRBJ2-5; D ambiguous. The CDR3 is 12 amino acids. Trimming removed 11 bases from V and 5 bases from J, with 15 bases in between. CDR1 is MNHNS, CDR2 SASEGT, per germline. This CDR3 reads CAGSPHGETQYF. The CDR3 nucleotides read TGTGCCGGCTCACCCCACGGGGAGACCCAGTACTTC.

This chain uses TRBV14 with TRBJ1-2; D ambiguous. Between the trimmed V and J ends, which lost 4 bases and 5 bases, there was a span of 11 bases. The length of the CDR3 is 13 residues. The germline CDR1 and CDR2 sequences are SGHDN and FVKESK. The CDR3 DNA sequence: TGTGCCAGCAGCCCTAACCGGGAGTATGGCTACACCTTC. This sequence encodes CASSPNREYGYTF.

V and J are TRBV5-5 and TRBJ2-7, with 10 bases lining up with TRBD1. In germline, CDR1 is SGHKS, CDR2 YYEKEE (reference sequence). V shed 5 bases, J shed 2 bases, and the junction held 7 bases outside the gene matches. The CDR3 contains 15 residues. DNA for the CDR3: TGTGCCAGCAGAAGGCCGGGACAGGGGACCTACGAGCAGTACTTC. As protein: CASRRPGQGTYEQYF.

This rearrangement joins TRBV5-6 to TRBJ1-5; TRBD1 is a possible D gene (6 bases). Germline assignment: CDR1 SGHDT and CDR2 YYEEEE. V was cut by 4 bases and J by 4 bases, with 15 bases left in between. This CDR3 spans 15 amino acids. The CDR3 DNA reads as TGTGCCAGCAGCGGTTTTCGGGACAAAAATCAGCCCCAGCATTTT. Its translation: CASSGFRDKNQPQHF.

The CDR3 DNA sequence: TGTGCCAGCAGCTTTAGGCTAGCGGACACGAGGGACGAGCAGTACTTC. This translates into CASSFRLADTRDEQYF. The chain employs TRBV9 and TRBJ2-7; 7 bases are shared with TRBD2. Per the germline V gene, CDR1 is SGDLS and CDR2 is YYNGEE. This CDR3 comprises 16 residues. V trimming: 4 bases; J trimming: 5 bases; junction bases outside the gene matches: 15.

The gene calls are TRBV5-1 and TRBJ2-5; 9 nucleotides align to TRBD2. CDR1 and CDR2 from the germline V gene are SGHRS and YFSETQ. V shed 4 bases and J 4 bases; nucleotides not matched to a gene: 5. CDR3 size: 14 residues. The CDR3 sequence: CASSQGLARETQYF. As DNA, the CDR3 is TGCGCCAGCAGCCAAGGACTAGCGAGAGAGACCCAGTACTTC.

The chain joins TRBV19 to TRBJ2-3; 10 nucleotides match TRBD2. In germline, CDR1 is LNHDA, CDR2 SQIVND (reference sequence). This CDR3 region has 15 residues. The junction had 9 bases not matched to a gene; V was cut back by 8 bases and J by 4 bases. This CDR3 reads CASASSGSAADTQYF. CDR3 bases: TGTGCCAGTGCGTCTAGCGGGAGTGCAGCAGATACGCAGTATTTT. The variable domain in full, with the rest retrieved from reference TRBV19 and TRBJ2-3, is DGGITQSPKYLFRKEGQNVTLSCEQNLNHDAMYWYRQDPGQGLRLIYYSQIVNDFQKGDIAEGYSVSREKKESFPLTVTSAQKNPTAFYLCASASSGSAADTQYFGPGTRLTVL.